Each of the 26 T cell receptor beta chains below was sequenced from the same sample in a study of blood T cells in healthy people across ages. A J-beta primer mix and a sample-barcoded 5' primer were used in a second PCR of roughly 6 to 11 cycles. TCRdb re-called the 5' RACE reads with MiXCR, one entry per CDR3 protein. The sample has hundreds of thousands of distinct CDR3 sequences, more than 25% seen once. Sequencing was carried out using blood. The receptor source for this set is a woman older than 75 in good health.

This clonotype occurred a few times. A much more abundant neighbour one base away suggests this may be a read error. CDR3 nucleotide sequence: TGTGCCAGCAGCTATAGTCTCTCTGGGGCCAACGTCCGGACTTTC. Amino acids: CASSYSLSGANVRTF. V gene TRBV7-9 combines with J gene TRBJ2-6, with a weak D call TRBD1 (5 bases). Germline V lookup: CDR1 SEHNR, CDR2 FQNEAQ (reference sequence). There are 15 residues in the CDR3.

This clonotype was detected many times. J is TRBJ2-1 and V is TRBV9, with TRBD1 identical over 7 bases. CDR3 length: 12 residues. Germline loops: CDR1 SGDLS, CDR2 YYNGEE. Germline trimming cut 2 bases from V and 12 bases from J; bases unmatched to any gene: 5. DNA for the CDR3: TGTGCCAGCAGCGTCCGGGACAGCGGGCAGTTCTTC. Translating gives CASSVRDSGQFF.

On this clonotype: This sequence may be a read error, since a much larger clone differs from it by one base. J is TRBJ2-3 and V is TRBV12-3 or TRBV12-4, with 12 bases matching TRBD1. The CDR3 sequence is 17 residues long. The chain's CDR3 is CASSRKGQGAGTDAQYF. The CDR3 DNA reads TGTGCCAGCAGCCGGAAGGGACAGGGGGCAGGCACAGATGCGCAGTATTTT.

This clonotype was seen only once. The chain combines TRBV20-1 with TRBJ2-7; D may be TRBD1 (5 bases). CDR1 and CDR2 from the germline V gene are DFQATT and SNEGSKA (reference sequence). V lost 0 bases and J lost 0, with 12 bases in between. There are 15 residues in the CDR3. The CDR3 spells CSAREVGALSYEQYF. The CDR3 bases are TGCAGTGCTAGAGAGGTAGGGGCTCTCTCCTACGAGCAGTACTTC.

This clonotype was detected only a few times. This clone may be a read error of a much larger clone one base away. The chain couples TRBV18 to TRBJ2-4; TRBD2 might be the D (5 bases). Germline V gene data show CDR1 as KGHSH and CDR2 as LQKENI. V was shortened by 6 bases and J by 0 bases, with 12 bases between the two germline ends. The CDR3 sequence is 15 residues long. In DNA form, the CDR3 reads TGTGCCAGCTCGCCGGGGATGCTAGCCAAAAACATTCAGTACTTC. Its translation: CASSPGMLAKNIQYF.

The chain joins TRBV5-1 to TRBJ2-7, with 8 nucleotides matching TRBD1. This CDR3 has 16 residues. V shed 0 bases, J shed 7 bases, and the junction held 12 bases outside the gene matches. Germline CDR1 and CDR2: SGHRS and YFSETQ. The CDR3, as DNA: TGCGCCAGCAGCTTGGCCGGCGGCAGGGGGCTGGAAGAGCAGTACTTC. Residues: CASSLAGGRGLEEQYF.

V and J are TRBV11-2 and TRBJ2-1, with 13 bases lining up with TRBD2. Germline loops: CDR1 SGHAT, CDR2 FQNNGV. With V trimmed by 5 bases and J by 5 bases, 6 bases remained unmatched. The CDR3 runs to 16 residues. In nucleotides, the CDR3 is TGTGCCAGCAGCCCCCCGGGACTAGCGGGAAACAATGAGCAGTTCTTC. This encodes CASSPPGLAGNNEQFF.

The V and J genes are TRBV9 and TRBJ1-2; the D gene is possibly TRBD1 (5 bases). The CDR3 is 14 residues long. The germline V gene has CDR1 SGDLS and CDR2 YYNGEE. The V gene lost 0 bases and the J gene lost 4 bases, with 10 bases spanning the gap. The CDR3 region is CASSVGREGYGYTF. CDR3 DNA sequence: TGTGCCAGCAGCGTAGGCAGGGAGGGCTATGGCTACACCTTC.

Many counts were recorded for this clonotype. The rearrangement uses TRBV27 and TRBJ1-4; D may be TRBD1 (6 bases). V gave up 6 bases and J gave up 6 bases, with 14 bases separating them. Germline values: CDR1 MNHEY, CDR2 SMNVEV (reference sequence). This CDR3 spans 14 amino acids. The CDR3 coding sequence is TGTGCCAGCAGAAACCCCAGGGGTGATGAAAAACTGTTTTTT. Its protein product is CASRNPRGDEKLFF.

For this clonotype: A much bigger clone sits one base away, suggesting this may be a read error. The chain employs TRBV20-1 and TRBJ1-2, with a weak D call TRBD1 (5 bases). Trimming cost V 6 bases and J 6 bases, with 20 bases left between them. CDR3 length equals 14 residues. CDR1 and CDR2 (germline): DFQATT, SNEGSKA (reference sequence). Written as DNA, the CDR3 is TGCAGTGCGCTCCAGGGCCTCAACAGCGATGGCTACACCTTC. This translates into CSALQGLNSDGYTF.

The gene calls are TRBV24-1 and TRBJ1-2, with no clear D. The CDR3 covers 13 residues. Germline V gives CDR1 KGHDR, CDR2 SFDVKD. The V end lost 9 bases, the J end lost 0 bases, and 10 bases lay between the germline ends. The CDR3 coding sequence is TGTGCCACCTCCAAGGGAGCTAACTATGGCTACACCTTC. This codes for CATSKGANYGYTF.

This sequence joins TRBV10-2 and TRBJ1-1; D gene ambiguous. V lost 5 bases to trimming and J lost 5 bases, with 12 bases between them. The CDR3 contains 13 residues. Per germline, CDR1 WSHSY and CDR2 SAAADI. The DNA of the CDR3 is TGCGCCAGCAGTAACTTGAGGGAGACTGAAGCTTTCTTT. Amino acid sequence: CASSNLRETEAFF.

V usage is TRBV7-9 and J usage is TRBJ1-1; 9 nucleotides line up with TRBD1. V gave up 2 bases and J gave up 4 bases; unmatched junction bases: 5. Germline lookup yields CDR1 SEHNR and CDR2 FQNEAQ (reference sequence). The CDR3 loop spans 15 amino acids. The CDR3 here is CASSLSRTGVTEAFF. CDR3 DNA: TGTGCCAGCAGCTTAAGTAGGACAGGGGTCACTGAAGCTTTCTTT.

With respect to this clonotype: At one of its ends the junction is not consistent with the germline gene, which may arise from a read error. The chain employs TRBV2 and TRBJ2-7, with a tentative D call TRBD1 (6 bases). This CDR3 is built from 13 residues. Germline V lookup: CDR1 SNHLY, CDR2 FYNNEI. The CDR3 protein is CASRVTGSNERYF. CDR3 nucleotide sequence: TGTGCCAGCAGGGTTACAGGGTCCAACGAGCGGTACTTC. Drawing the rest from reference TRBV2 and TRBJ2-7, the complete variable domain is EPEVTQTPSHQVTQMGQEVILRCVPISNHLYFYWYRQILGQKVEFLVSFYNNEISEKSEIFDDQFSVERPDGSNFTLKIRSTKLEDSAMYFCASRVTGSNERYFGPGTRLTVT.

The chain links TRBV6-6 to TRBJ1-5; TRBD1 might be the D (6 bases). Trimming took 2 bases from V and 7 from J, leaving 15 bases between them. Germline CDR1 and CDR2: MNHNY and SVGAGI (reference sequence). The CDR3 spans 15 residues. The CDR3 region is CASSYVTGKGQPQHF. CDR3 bases: TGTGCCAGCAGTTACGTAACAGGGAAAGGGCAGCCCCAGCATTTT.

This chain links TRBV4-2 with TRBJ2-2; possibly TRBD2 for D (6 bases). V lost 1 base to trimming and J lost 4 bases, with 10 bases between them. From germline, CDR1 is LGHNA and CDR2 YNFKEQ. The CDR3 runs 15 residues. CDR3 sequence reads: CASSQVAASTGELFF. CDR3 nucleotide sequence: TGTGCCAGCAGCCAAGTAGCGGCTTCCACCGGGGAGCTGTTTTTT.

The V gene is TRBV11-2, the J gene TRBJ1-1; D call uncertain. Germline-derived CDR1 and CDR2 are SGHAT and FQNNGV. With 3 bases removed from V and 0 bases from J, the gap between germline ends came to 8 bases. CDR3 length equals 14 residues. The CDR3, as DNA: TGTGCCAGCAGCTTCGGACCTTTGAACACTGAAGCTTTCTTT. Amino acid sequence: CASSFGPLNTEAFF.

As regards this clonotype: Possible read error: a much larger clone is one base away. The chain has TRBV20-1 and TRBJ2-1, with D possibly TRBD1 on 6 matching bases. TRBJ2-7 matches the DNA end more closely, so the J call is doubtful. CDR1 DFQATT and CDR2 SNEGSKA come from the germline V gene (reference sequence). The CDR3 is 14 residues long. In DNA, the CDR3 is TGCAGTCCATTACAGGGTAGCTCCTACAATGAGCAGTACTTC. This codes for CSPLQGSSYNEQYF.

The gene calls are TRBV11-2 and TRBJ2-7; D is ambiguous. The CDR3 consists of 15 residues. Germline V gene data show CDR1 as SGHAT and CDR2 as FQNNGV. The V end lost 5 bases, the J end lost 4 bases, and 18 bases lay between the germline ends. The CDR3 DNA sequence: TGTGCCAGCAGCCCGACCGGAGTTTTGATATACGAGCAGTACTTC. Encoded protein: CASSPTGVLIYEQYF.

This clonotype was detected ten times or more. The chain uses TRBV12-3 or TRBV12-4 and TRBJ2-7, with TRBD1 identical over 10 bases. The V gene end was trimmed by 0 bases and the J gene end by 4 bases; junction bases not matched to a gene: 3. There are 15 residues in the CDR3. The CDR3 bases are TGTGCCAGCAGTTTAGCGGGACAGGGGTTTTACGAGCAGTACTTC. It specifies CASSLAGQGFYEQYF.

DNA of the CDR3: TGCGCCAGCAGCTTCCCAGGGCTCGACTATGGCTACACCTTC. This sequence encodes CASSFPGLDYGYTF. The V gene is TRBV5-1, the J gene TRBJ1-2; TRBD1 might be the D (5 bases). The CDR3 consists of 14 residues. Germline CDR1 is SGHRS and CDR2 is YFSETQ. Trimming pared 2 bases from V and 3 bases from J, leaving 11 bases between.

This clonotype occurred many times. CDR3 DNA: TGTGCCAGCAGCTTGCGGTCTAGCCCGCGCTCCTACAATGAGCAGTTCTTC. Protein sequence: CASSLRSSPRSYNEQFF. The V gene is TRBV5-5, the J gene TRBJ2-1, with D perhaps matching TRBD2 (5 bases). The CDR3 loop spans 17 amino acids. CDR1 is SGHKS and CDR2 is YYEKEE in the germline V gene (reference sequence). The V and J ends lost 1 base and 0 bases respectively, with 14 bases between them.

At least ten counts were recorded for this clonotype. This chain uses TRBV7-2 with TRBJ2-6, with D uncertain. Trimming took off 5 bases at V and 1 base at J, with 15 bases between the two ends. CDR3 length equals 17 residues. The germline gives CDR1 SGHTA, CDR2 FQGNSA. The CDR3 DNA reads as TGTGCCAGCAGCCCCCAGTCGACAACTTCTGGGGCCAACGTCCTGACTTTC. Translation: CASSPQSTTSGANVLTF.

V and J are TRBV5-5 and TRBJ2-3; D possibly corresponds to TRBD2 (6 bases). Trimming stripped 3 bases from V and 6 bases from J, with 23 bases between. The CDR3 totals 17 residues. CDR1 SGHKS and CDR2 YYEKEE come from the germline V gene (reference sequence). CDR3 in DNA: TGTGCCAGCAGCTCCCGGCGGGTTCAAGCTAGCGCGGATACGCAGTATTTT. Amino acid sequence: CASSSRRVQASADTQYF.

In this sample, this clonotype turned up many times. The chain couples TRBV18 to TRBJ2-5, with TRBD1 matching over 7 bases. The CDR3 totals 16 residues. The germline V gene has CDR1 KGHSH and CDR2 LQKENI. Trimming at V came to 1 base and at J to 1 base, leaving 6 bases not matched to a gene. CDR3 protein: CASSPLTGATQETQYF. The DNA of the CDR3 is TGTGCCAGCTCACCACTCACAGGGGCGACCCAAGAGACCCAGTACTTC. Complete variable domain (other parts from reference TRBV18 and TRBJ2-5): NAGVMQNPRHLVRRRGQEARLRCSPMKGHSHVYWYRQLPEEGLKFMVYLQKENIIDESGMPKERFSAEFPKEGPSILRIQQVVRGDSAAYFCASSPLTGATQETQYFGPGTRLLVL.

This clonotype was recorded many times. The chain carries TRBV20-1 and TRBJ1-2, with 7 bases aligning to TRBD1. CDR1 and CDR2 (germline): DFQATT, SNEGSKA (reference sequence). V lost 6 bases, J lost 8 bases, and 12 bases stayed unmatched. This CDR3 spans 13 amino acids. In DNA, the CDR3 is TGCAGTGCCTACATAACAGGGGTGGAGGGCTACACCTTC. It translates to CSAYITGVEGYTF.